This entry lists 20 T cell receptor beta chains sequenced from one sample in a study of molecular identifiers for immune sequencing clone quantification. Via MiXCR, TCRdb re-called the PCR reads, giving one row per CDR3 protein. Here the sample spans over 600,000 distinct CDR3 sequences, less than 20% being singletons. The sequencing sample was made of naive CD8+ T cells from blood, with Jurkat cell RNA spiked in. Subset in this sample: FACS-sorted CD8+CD4-CCR7+CD45RA+ naive T cells. These receptors all stem from a human donor in good health. Some libraries in this study had Jurkat cell RNA spiked in.

This clonotype was seen more than once but under ten times. This may arise from a read error, as a much more abundant clone is one base away. The V gene is TRBV9, the J gene TRBJ2-2; 9 nucleotides align to TRBD2. The V and J ends lost 3 bases and 3 bases, in that order; junction bases with no gene match: 15. This CDR3 has 19 amino acids. Germline assignment: CDR1 SGDLS and CDR2 YYNGEE. The CDR3 is CASSEPTRRAGGDTGELFF. In DNA, the CDR3 is TGTGCCAGCAGCGAACCCACCCGGAGGGCGGGAGGGGACACCGGGGAGCTGTTTTTT. The complete variable domain, with remaining parts taken from reference TRBV9 and TRBJ2-2, reads DSGVTQTPKHLITATGQRVTLRCSPRSGDLSVYWYQQSLDQGLQFLIQYYNGEERAKGNILERFSAQQFPDLHSELNLSSLELGDSALYFCASSEPTRRAGGDTGELFFGEGSRLTVL.

This clonotype was observed a few times. This could be a read error, since a much larger clone is one nucleotide away. The V and J genes are TRBV29-1 and TRBJ2-3; D may be TRBD1 (6 bases). The CDR3 sequence is 14 residues long. Germline lookup yields CDR1 SQVTM and CDR2 ANQGSEA. The CDR3 spells CSVGMLGAPDTRYF. The DNA for the CDR3 is TGCAGCGTTGGTATGCTGGGGGCTCCAGATACGCGGTATTTT.

This clonotype was detected ten times or more. The CDR3 region has the DNA TGCGCCAGCAGCCAAGATTCAACAGGGTACTACGAGCAGTACTTC. This encodes CASSQDSTGYYEQYF. This chain connects TRBV4-3 to TRBJ2-7; D may be TRBD1 (6 bases). V was shortened by 0 bases and J by 3 bases, with 12 bases between the two germline ends. Germline values: CDR1 LGHNA, CDR2 YSLEER. The CDR3 length is 15 residues.

This clonotype is a singleton in its sample. The CDR3 does not close with the conserved phenylalanine or tryptophan, likely indicating a read error. The chain joins TRBV4-3 to TRBJ2-7; a possible D gene is TRBD1 (6 bases). Trimming took 0 bases from V and 3 from J, leaving 15 bases between them. The germline V gene encodes CDR1 LGHNA and CDR2 YSLEER. The CDR3 is made up of 16 amino acids. Here the CDR3 DNA reads TGCGCCAGCAGCCAAGATCTGGTGGGGGCCTTCTACGAGCAGTACCTC. The encoded protein is CASSQDLVGAFYEQYL.

Many counts were recorded for this clonotype. This chain joins TRBV28 and TRBJ2-7, with D unresolved. With 3 bases removed from V and 0 bases from J, the gap between germline ends came to 9 bases. The germline CDR1 and CDR2 sequences are MDHEN and SYDVKM. This CDR3 has 14 residues. The CDR3 DNA reads as TGTGCCAGCAGTTTTATTGGTCGCTCCTACGAGCAGTACTTC. Protein product: CASSFIGRSYEQYF. Filled out from reference TRBV28 and TRBJ2-7, the complete variable domain reads DVKVTQSSRYLVKRTGEKVFLECVQDMDHENMFWYRQDPGLGLRLIYFSYDVKMKEKGDIPEGYSVSREKKERFSLILESASTNQTSMYLCASSFIGRSYEQYFGPGTRLTVT.

This clonotype was counted a few times. The chain couples TRBV7-9 to TRBJ2-1; D is possibly TRBD1 or TRBD2 (6 bases each). The CDR3 is 12 residues long. The germline V gene encodes CDR1 SEHNR and CDR2 FQNEAQ (reference sequence). With 5 bases removed from V and 10 bases from J, the gap between germline ends came to 12 bases. CDR3 loop: CASSEQGLEQFF. The CDR3 bases are TGTGCCAGCAGCGAACAGGGACTCGAGCAGTTCTTC.

Ten or more counts support this clonotype. This chain uses TRBV9 with TRBJ2-3; D is undetermined. The CDR3 has 16 amino acids. Between the trimmed V and J ends, which lost 0 bases and 0 bases, there was a span of 11 bases. The germline CDR1 and CDR2 sequences are SGDLS and YYNGEE. CDR3 amino acids: CASSVDTWGSTDTQYF. CDR3 nucleotides: TGTGCCAGCAGCGTAGACACGTGGGGAAGCACAGATACGCAGTATTTT.

V and J are TRBV20-1 and TRBJ1-1; D remains unclear. V was clipped by 5 bases and J by 2 bases, with 12 bases between them. The CDR3 sequence is 13 residues long. Germline lookup yields CDR1 DFQATT and CDR2 SNEGSKA (reference sequence). CDR3 in amino acids: CSALDRRNTEAFF. CDR3 bases: TGCAGTGCTTTAGACCGACGCAACACTGAAGCTTTCTTT.

This clonotype was recorded at least ten times. V is TRBV3-1 and J is TRBJ2-3, with TRBD2 matching over 11 bases. The CDR3 is made up of 17 amino acids. In germline, CDR1 is LGHDT, CDR2 YNNKEL (reference sequence). Trimming at V came to 4 bases and at J to 3 bases, leaving 9 bases not matched to a gene. The CDR3 loop reads CASSPGVRTSGTDTQYF. The CDR3 nucleotides are TGTGCCAGCAGCCCTGGGGTCCGGACTAGCGGGACAGATACGCAGTATTTT.

This chain uses TRBV6-1 with TRBJ2-2, with no clear D. V gave up 6 bases and J gave up 4 bases, with 9 bases separating them. In germline, CDR1 is MNHNS, CDR2 SASEGT. CDR3 size: 13 residues. CDR3: CASRALGTGELFF. The CDR3 DNA is TGTGCCAGCAGGGCTTTAGGCACCGGGGAGCTGTTTTTT.

This clonotype has ten or more counts. V and J are TRBV20-1 and TRBJ1-1; D is possibly TRBD1 (6 bases). In germline, CDR1 is DFQATT, CDR2 SNEGSKA (reference sequence). The CDR3 sequence is 14 residues long. V was shortened by 0 bases and J by 1 base, with 9 bases between the two germline ends. The CDR3 spells CSARDDRTNTEAFF. The CDR3 coding sequence is TGCAGTGCTAGAGACGACAGGACGAACACTGAAGCTTTCTTT.

The chain combines TRBV9 with TRBJ2-1; the D call may be TRBD1 or TRBD2 (5 bases each). Germline CDR1 is SGDLS and CDR2 is YYNGEE. The CDR3 totals 16 residues. Trimming cost V 4 bases and J 6 bases, with 20 bases left between them. The CDR3: CASSPSGTPVSNEQFF. The CDR3 region has the DNA TGTGCCAGCAGCCCCTCCGGGACCCCCGTAAGCAATGAGCAGTTCTTC. Combining the CDR3 with reference TRBV9 and TRBJ2-1 gives the whole variable domain DSGVTQTPKHLITATGQRVTLRCSPRSGDLSVYWYQQSLDQGLQFLIQYYNGEERAKGNILERFSAQQFPDLHSELNLSSLELGDSALYFCASSPSGTPVSNEQFFGPGTRLTVL.

As to this clonotype: A much more abundant neighbour one base away suggests this may be a read error. The genes are TRBV9 and TRBJ2-1, with no clear D. The CDR3 extends over 13 amino acids. From germline, CDR1 is SGDLS and CDR2 YYNGEE. CDR3 DNA: TGTGCCGGCAGCCTCACATTGGCGGATGAGCAGTTCTTC. Protein sequence: CAGSLTLADEQFF.

Concerning this clonotype itself: A much larger clonotype is one base distant, so this may be a read error. The J gene is TRBJ1-1, the V gene TRBV7-2, with a weak D call TRBD1 (5 bases). This CDR3 region has 15 residues. Per germline, CDR1 SGHTA and CDR2 FQGNSA. The CDR3 spells CASTLSGGGYSEALF. The CDR3 DNA is TGTGCCAGCACCCTAAGTGGGGGTGGATATAGTGAAGCTCTCTTT.

This clonotype was picked up a small number of times. This chain joins TRBV30 and TRBJ2-3; no reliable D call. This CDR3 region has 15 residues. Looked up from germline, CDR1 is GTSNPN and CDR2 is SVGIG (reference sequence). Trimming removed 0 bases from V and 1 base from J, with 11 bases in between. CDR3 in amino acids: CAWSVGLVGTDTQYF. The CDR3 DNA reads as TGTGCCTGGAGTGTAGGGCTAGTAGGCACAGATACGCAGTATTTT.

This clonotype has ten or more counts. The rearrangement uses TRBV7-6 and TRBJ2-7; 7 bases agree with TRBD1. Germline assignment: CDR1 SGHVS and CDR2 FNYEAQ. The V gene end was trimmed by 4 bases and the J gene end by 2 bases; junction bases not matched to a gene: 5. This CDR3 has 14 residues. This CDR3 reads CASSSGTAAYEQYF. In DNA form, the CDR3 reads TGTGCCAGCAGCTCCGGGACAGCCGCCTACGAGCAGTACTTC.

This clonotype was seen only a few times. This chain uses TRBV7-9 with TRBJ2-7; TRBD2 is a possible D gene (7 bases). CDR1 and CDR2 from the germline V gene are SEHNR and FQNEAQ (reference sequence). This CDR3 has 13 amino acids. Trimming took off 9 bases at V and 5 bases at J, with 17 bases between the two ends. The CDR3 protein is CASKRGGVDEQYF. CDR3 in DNA: TGTGCCAGTAAAAGGGGGGGCGTCGACGAGCAGTACTTC.

This clonotype came up many times. The chain recombines TRBV3-1 with TRBJ1-2; D is uncertain. V gave up 0 bases and J gave up 1 base, with 15 bases separating them. Germline V CDR1 and CDR2: LGHDT, YNNKEL (reference sequence). There are 17 residues in the CDR3. CDR3 residues: CASSQEHRAEINYGYTF. For the CDR3, the DNA is TGTGCCAGCAGCCAAGAACATCGGGCGGAGATTAACTATGGCTACACCTTC.

The chain joins TRBV9 to TRBJ2-1; tentatively, D is TRBD1 (5 bases). Germline V CDR1 and CDR2: SGDLS, YYNGEE. The V gene lost 6 bases and the J gene lost 5 bases, with 15 bases spanning the gap. This CDR3 comprises 14 residues. This CDR3 is CASTTTLTDNEQFF. CDR3 in DNA: TGTGCCAGCACCACTACCCTGACAGACAATGAGCAGTTCTTC.

This clonotype was detected ten times or more. This rearrangement joins TRBV5-1 to TRBJ1-1; no clear D gene. Per the germline V gene, CDR1 is SGHRS and CDR2 is YFSETQ. CDR3 length equals 17 residues. The V end lost 0 bases, the J end lost 4 bases, and 19 bases lay between the germline ends. The DNA for the CDR3 is TGCGCCAGCAGCTTGGAGGACGGCTTCCCCGACGCCACTGAAGCTTTCTTT. Translation gives CASSLEDGFPDATEAFF. The entire variable domain, with the rest obtained from reference TRBV5-1 and TRBJ1-1, is as follows: KAGVTQTPRYLIKTRGQQVTLSCSPISGHRSVSWYQQTPGQGLQFLFEYFSETQRNKGNFPGRFSGRQFSNSRSEMNVSTLELGDSALYLCASSLEDGFPDATEAFFGQGTRLTVV.